This T cell receptor beta chain originates from a study of cytomegalovirus exposure and HLA in healthy donors. In this sample, this clone turned up once. PCR primers comprised 60 Vbeta and 13 Jbeta primers. TCRdb's copy holds only in-frame clones and misses some; the assay was immunoSEQ multiplex PCR. The table lists 200,000 to 250,000 clones, roughly 84% of them singletons. The sequenced sample consisted of PBMCs. The receptor comes from a human donor in good health.

CDR3 region: CASRGLAGGGVYEQYF. The DNA of the CDR3 is TGCGCCAGCCGGGGACTAGCGGGAGGAGGGGTGTACGAGCAGTACTTC. This rearrangement joins TRBV23-1 to TRBJ2-7; TRBD2 agrees at 15 bases. Being an ORF, TRBV23-1 has a function that is uncertain. V lost 8 bases and J lost 4; bases outside the gene matches: 9. The CDR3 is made up of 16 amino acids.